The clone carrying this T cell receptor beta chain has a single count. Trimming removed 5 bases from V and 0 bases from J, with 11 bases in between. The CDR3 loop spans 15 amino acids. Germline CDR1 is MDHEN and CDR2 is SYDVKM. This sample is drawn from a study of T cell changes during pregnancy in multiple sclerosis. Here immunoSEQ multiplex PCR was the method, and the copy in TCRdb shows in-frame clones only, minus some. The table records about 130,000 clones, 90% to 98% of them present only once. This TCR was sampled from a female donor with multiple sclerosis, enrolled in a pregnancy study. The specimen comprised peripheral blood, sampled after pregnancy. The rearrangement joins TRBV28 to TRBJ2-4; D might be TRBD1 (5 bases). The CDR3 DNA reads as TGTGCCAGCAGTACAGGAACTCTAGCCAAAAACATTCAGTACTTC. Translated: CASSTGTLAKNIQYF.